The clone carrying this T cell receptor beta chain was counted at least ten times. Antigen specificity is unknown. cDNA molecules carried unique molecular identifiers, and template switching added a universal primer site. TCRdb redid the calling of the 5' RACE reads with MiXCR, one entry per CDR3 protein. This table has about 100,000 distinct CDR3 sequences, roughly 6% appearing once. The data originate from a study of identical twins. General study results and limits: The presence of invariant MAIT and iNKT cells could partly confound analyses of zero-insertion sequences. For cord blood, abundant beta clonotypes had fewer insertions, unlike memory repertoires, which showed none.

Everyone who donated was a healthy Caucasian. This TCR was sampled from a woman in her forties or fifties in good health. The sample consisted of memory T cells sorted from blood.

The CDR3 reads CASHPSGRPTDTQYF. DNA for the CDR3: TGTGCCAGCCACCCTAGCGGGAGACCCACAGATACGCAGTATTTT. This sequence joins TRBV12-3 or TRBV12-4 and TRBJ2-3; 10 positions agree with TRBD2. Losses at the gene ends were 8 bases for V and 2 bases for J; bases not matched to a gene: 7. CDR3 length: 15 residues.